This TCR beta chain appears in the sequencing data of a study of blood T cell repertoires in COVID-19. Here immunoSEQ multiplex PCR was the method, and the copy in TCRdb shows in-frame clones only, minus some. The sample contains approximately 63,000 clones, about nine tenths of which appear only once. This CDR3 comprises 14 residues. Sequences were obtained from peripheral blood. The receptor was derived from a human donor in a cohort sampled during active COVID-19. This rearrangement joins TRBV21-1 to TRBJ1-5; the table calls TRBD1, which could not be checked here. TRBV21-1 is given as a pseudogene. Written as DNA, the CDR3 is TGTGCCAGCAGCTTCCGGACAGGGGATGAGCCCCAGCATTTT. This sequence encodes CASSFRTGDEPQHF.